These 10 T cell receptor beta chains were sequenced from one sample in a study of blood T cell repertoires in COVID-19. TCRdb keeps only in-frame clones here, not all; method: immunoSEQ multiplex PCR. The data hold 230,000 or so clones, with more than 65% observed a single time. The specimen sequenced was PBMCs or T cells enriched from blood (not recorded which). These receptor sequences come from a man aged 50 to 60 who had recovered from COVID-19.

Turning to this clone: Distinct nucleotide sequences in the sample also encode this CDR3. V usage is TRBV19 and J usage is TRBJ1-2; 7 bases line up with TRBD1. Germline CDR1 LNHDA, CDR2 SQIVND (reference sequence). CDR3 length equals 12 residues. V dropped 4 bases and J dropped 4; count of bases not matched to a gene: 0. In nucleotides, the CDR3 is TGTGCCAGTAGTAGACAGGGCTATGGCTACACCTTC. Protein sequence: CASSRQGYGYTF.

The V gene is TRBV11-2, the J gene TRBJ2-2; 9 bases match TRBD2. Germline-derived CDR1 and CDR2 are SGHAT and FQNNGV. The CDR3 consists of 16 residues. After removal of 5 bases from V and 3 bases from J, the junction contained 7 bases not matched to a gene. This chain's CDR3 is CASSNRRLADTGELFF. For the CDR3, the DNA is TGTGCCAGCAGCAATAGACGACTAGCGGACACCGGGGAGCTGTTTTTT. The full variable domain, its missing parts supplied by reference TRBV11-2 and TRBJ2-2, is EAGVAQSPRYKIIEKRQSVAFWCNPISGHATLYWYQQILGQGPKLLIQFQNNGVVDDSQLPKDRFSAERLKGVDSTLKIQPAKLEDSAVYLCASSNRRLADTGELFFGEGSRLTVL.

V is TRBV18 and J is TRBJ2-5, with TRBD1 matching 9 bases. Germline CDR1 KGHSH, CDR2 LQKENI. The CDR3 extends over 14 amino acids. Trimming cost V 3 bases and J 5 bases; bases outside gene matches: 4. CDR3 nucleotide sequence: TGTGCCAGCTCACCTCAGACAGGGGGGGAGACCCAGTACTTC. Its translation: CASSPQTGGETQYF. Filled out from reference TRBV18 and TRBJ2-5, the complete variable domain reads NAGVMQNPRHLVRRRGQEARLRCSPMKGHSHVYWYRQLPEEGLKFMVYLQKENIIDESGMPKERFSAEFPKEGPSILRIQQVVRGDSAAYFCASSPQTGGETQYFGPGTRLLVL.

The gene calls are TRBV5-5 and TRBJ1-2, with D unclear. Germline CDR1 is SGHKS and CDR2 is YYEKEE (reference sequence). CDR3 size: 14 residues. V was cut by 1 base and J by 2 bases, with 9 bases left in between. CDR3 region: CASSLMFPNYGYTF. Here the CDR3 DNA reads TGTGCCAGCAGCTTGATGTTCCCGAACTATGGCTACACCTTC.

J is TRBJ1-1 and V is TRBV2, with D possibly TRBD1 on 5 matching bases. Trimming cost V 1 base and J 5 bases, with 11 bases left between them. This CDR3 has 14 amino acids. Germline CDR1 SNHLY, CDR2 FYNNEI. CDR3 sequence: CASSEGGVITEAFF. The CDR3 nucleotides read TGTGCCAGCAGTGAAGGGGGGGTGATTACTGAAGCTTTCTTT. The full variable domain, with the rest looked up from reference TRBV2 and TRBJ1-1, is EPEVTQTPSHQVTQMGQEVILRCVPISNHLYFYWYRQILGQKVEFLVSFYNNEISEKSEIFDDQFSVERPDGSNFTLKIRSTKLEDSAMYFCASSEGGVITEAFFGQGTRLTVV.

The gene calls are TRBV6-4 and TRBJ2-3; 8 nucleotides line up with TRBD2. V lost 4 bases and J lost 1; bases outside the gene matches: 7. This CDR3 contains 16 residues. Germline values: CDR1 MRHNA, CDR2 SNTAGT. CDR3 sequence: CASSVSGGHGTDTQYF. In DNA, the CDR3 is TGTGCCAGCAGTGTGAGCGGGGGCCACGGCACAGATACGCAGTATTTT.

V usage is TRBV29-1 and J usage is TRBJ2-7; 10 bases are a match to TRBD2. The CDR3 has 14 residues. Germline CDR1 is SQVTM and CDR2 is ANQGSEA. J was trimmed by 0 bases and V by 7 bases; bases with no gene match: 6. The CDR3 nucleotides are TGCAGCGCGTCAGGACTAGCGGACTCCTACGAGCAGTACTTC. Translating it yields CSASGLADSYEQYF.

The chain links TRBV7-2 to TRBJ2-3; 15 bases are shared with TRBD2. This CDR3 is 16 amino acids long. After removal of 5 bases from V and 5 bases from J, the junction contained 5 bases not matched to a gene. Germline lookup yields CDR1 SGHTA and CDR2 FQGNSA. The CDR3 spells CASSLWGLAGGDTQYF. Written as DNA, the CDR3 is TGTGCCAGCAGCCTATGGGGACTAGCGGGAGGAGATACGCAGTATTTT.

This clone has more than one count but fewer than ten. The CDR3 bases are TGTGCCAGCAGCGGAACAGGGTTGATCGGGGAGCTGTTTTTT. This codes for CASSGTGLIGELFF. The chain uses TRBV9 and TRBJ2-2; possible D gene TRBD1, 6 bases. This CDR3 is built from 14 residues. Germline V lookup: CDR1 SGDLS, CDR2 YYNGEE. V gave up 3 bases and J gave up 7 bases, with 13 bases separating them.

V usage is TRBV23-1 and J usage is TRBJ2-5, with TRBD2 matching over 7 bases. TRBV23-1 is an open reading frame whose function is uncertain. The CDR3 covers 16 residues. After removal of 4 bases from V and 4 bases from J, the junction contained 12 bases not matched to a gene. The CDR3, as DNA: TGCGCCAGCAGTCCCGAGGGAGGGCCGATTAGAGAGACCCAGTACTTC. This codes for CASSPEGGPIRETQYF.